This TCR beta chain was sequenced during a study of shared clonotypes between healthy human individuals. Study-wide context: Each donor had three CD4 naive, three CD4 memory, two CD8 naive and one CD8 memory plate. General study points: The sharing of 4% to 5.5% of naive CD4 clonotypes was seen across several donors.

For this clone: Its specificity is unknown.

The donors, healthy adults who were HIV-negative, had experienced no recent acute infections or vaccinations. Subsets obtained from CD4+ cells comprised CD45RA+ naive and CD45RA-negative memory cells. Germline loops: CDR1 MDHEN, CDR2 SYDVKM. V dropped 5 bases and J dropped 2 bases, with 9 bases sitting between them. The CDR3 length is 14 residues. The repertoire was sequenced with immunoSEQ multiplex PCR; TCRdb's copy has only in-frame clones and lacks some. The sample shows around 940,000 clones, roughly 72% of them seen only once. Source material: memory CD4+ T cells sorted from blood. Subset in this sample: CD45RA-negative fraction. This chain links TRBV28 with TRBJ2-2, with D possibly matching TRBD1 (5 bases). The sequence was collected from a man aged 18 to 29 in good health. The CDR3 DNA reads TGTGCCAGCAGTCCCGGACATAACACCGGGGAGCTGTTTTTT. Translating it yields CASSPGHNTGELFF.